These 23 T cell receptor beta chains were sequenced from one sample in a study of metastatic and nonmetastatic thyroid tumors. Thyroid surgery was performed in patients who had received no treatment beforehand. With MiXCR, TCRdb called clones anew from the PCR reads. The data hold around 34,000 clones, with about a sixth observed a single time. The sequencing sample was made of blood. The receptors were sampled from a female donor with papillary thyroid cancer or a benign thyroid nodule (not recorded which). Some clones in this sample may be carry-over from other donors' samples.

This clone has at least ten counts. The chain links TRBV29-1 to TRBJ2-3; no definite D call. The V gene lost 4 bases and the J gene lost 6 bases, with 8 bases spanning the gap. The CDR3 runs to 11 residues. Germline loops: CDR1 SQVTM, CDR2 ANQGSEA. DNA for the CDR3: TGCAGCGTTGGTGCTCGGGATACGCAGTATTTT. It specifies CSVGARDTQYF.

This clone has at least ten counts. V is TRBV6-2 or TRBV6-3 and J is TRBJ2-4; 9 bases agree with TRBD1. The CDR3 totals 11 residues. V lost 6 bases and J lost 14; bases outside the gene matches: 5. CDR1 and CDR2 from the germline V gene are MNHEY and SVGEGT. CDR3 coding DNA: TGTGCCAGCAGCCCCGGACAGGGGAAGTACTTC. Its protein is CASSPGQGKYF.

This clone showed up many times. V gene TRBV5-1 combines with J gene TRBJ2-5; no clear D. Germline lookup yields CDR1 SGHRS and CDR2 YFSETQ. This CDR3 is 14 amino acids long. V was cut by 4 bases and J by 0 bases, with 10 bases left in between. In DNA form, the CDR3 reads TGCGCCAGCAGCCTGGTAGCATACCAAGAGACCCAGTACTTC. Translating it yields CASSLVAYQETQYF.

This clone was observed a few times. J is TRBJ2-2 and V is TRBV6-1; D tentatively fits TRBD1 or TRBD2 (5 bases each). CDR1 and CDR2 from the germline V gene are MNHNS and SASEGT. The CDR3 extends over 17 amino acids. The V end lost 5 bases, the J end lost 2 bases, and 18 bases lay between the germline ends. Here the CDR3 DNA reads TGTGCCAGCAGTCCAGGGTGGGACCAGCCCAACACCGGGGAGCTGTTTTTT. Its protein product is CASSPGWDQPNTGELFF.

This clone was counted ten times or more. The V and J genes are TRBV20-1 and TRBJ2-5; TRBD2 matches 8 bases. Germline trimming cut 0 bases from V and 5 bases from J; bases unmatched to any gene: 14. Looked up from germline, CDR1 is DFQATT and CDR2 is SNEGSKA (reference sequence). There are 17 residues in the CDR3. The CDR3 nucleotides read TGCAGTGCTAGAGATTACGGAGCACTAGCGGCTGGGGAGACCCAGTACTTC. As protein: CSARDYGALAAGETQYF.

This clone was observed many times. This sequence joins TRBV28 and TRBJ1-2, with D possibly being TRBD1 (6 bases). Germline V gene data show CDR1 as MDHEN and CDR2 as SYDVKM. The CDR3 covers 14 residues. V was clipped by 6 bases and J by 4 bases, with 15 bases between them. As DNA, the CDR3 is TGTGCCAGCAGACCTACTTTAGGGGGCTATGGCTACACCTTC. It specifies CASRPTLGGYGYTF.

This clone was counted ten times or more. The V and J genes are TRBV7-9 and TRBJ1-1; weak D call: TRBD1 (5 bases). V lost 8 bases and J lost 2, with 15 bases in between. This CDR3 is 14 amino acids long. Germline values: CDR1 SEHNR, CDR2 FQNEAQ (reference sequence). CDR3 DNA: TGTGCCAGCTCTCAGGGACGAACAAACACTGAAGCTTTCTTT. Translating gives CASSQGRTNTEAFF.

This clone was counted many times. The chain joins TRBV5-6 to TRBJ1-2; possibly TRBD1 for D (6 bases). CDR1 and CDR2 (germline): SGHDT, YYEEEE. The V and J ends lost 0 bases and 4 bases respectively, with 13 bases between them. The CDR3 runs 15 residues. The CDR3 coding sequence is TGTGCCAGCAGCTTGGTTGACAGGCCCTTCTATGGCTACACCTTC. This encodes CASSLVDRPFYGYTF.

In its sample, this clone was seen many times. CDR3 bases: TGTGCCAGCAGCCCAAGTGGGACGGTCCTATATACGCAGTATTTT. Amino acids: CASSPSGTVLYTQYF. V is TRBV13 and J is TRBJ2-3; TRBD1 or TRBD2 may be the D gene (5 bases each). Germline CDR1 and CDR2: PRHDT and FYEKMQ (reference sequence). The CDR3 extends over 15 amino acids. V dropped 5 bases and J dropped 7 bases, with 19 bases sitting between them.

This clone was counted ten times or more. The chain joins TRBV20-1 to TRBJ2-5; D is unclear. Germline V lookup: CDR1 DFQATT, CDR2 SNEGSKA (reference sequence). With 6 bases removed from V and 11 bases from J, the gap between germline ends came to 16 bases. CDR3 length: 11 amino acids. CDR3 loop: CSARQQKAQYF. The CDR3 nucleotides are TGCAGTGCCAGACAACAAAAGGCGCAGTACTTC.

The rearrangement uses TRBV7-3 and TRBJ2-1; TRBD2 might be the D (5 bases). V was cut by 5 bases and J by 8 bases, with 19 bases left in between. Germline values: CDR1 SGHTA, CDR2 FQGTGA. This CDR3 is built from 15 residues. CDR3: CASSLLAPQVDEQFF. Written as DNA, the CDR3 is TGTGCCAGCAGCCTGTTAGCGCCTCAGGTAGATGAGCAGTTCTTC.

In this sample, this clone turned up many times. Being one base from a much bigger clone, this may be a read error. The chain links TRBV20-1 to TRBJ2-3; D ambiguous. Germline CDR1 is DFQATT and CDR2 is SNEGSKA (reference sequence). There are 14 residues in the CDR3. The CDR3 region is CSAMGYRSTYTQYF. Written as DNA, the CDR3 is TGCAGTGCTATGGGCTACCGAAGCACATATACGCAGTATTTT.

This clone was picked up many times. The chain joins TRBV19 to TRBJ1-3; no definite D call. This CDR3 region has 15 residues. Germline V lookup: CDR1 LNHDA, CDR2 SQIVND (reference sequence). V was clipped by 9 bases and J by 0 bases, with 15 bases between them. The CDR3 loop is CASRPGDFSGNTIYF. CDR3 nucleotide sequence: TGTGCCAGCAGGCCCGGGGATTTCTCTGGAAACACCATATATTTT.

Sample share makes this clone medium-sized. The chain uses TRBV6-6 and TRBJ2-1, with TRBD2 matching 10 bases. V lost 2 bases to trimming and J lost 8 bases; unmatched junction nucleotides: 3. The CDR3 extends over 14 amino acids. The germline CDR1 and CDR2 sequences are MNHNY and SVGAGI (reference sequence). The CDR3 loop is CASSYGTSAHEQFF. The CDR3 bases are TGTGCCAGCAGTTACGGGACTAGCGCTCATGAGCAGTTCTTC.

Turning to this clone: The junction departs from the called germline gene at one end, perhaps through a read error. The V and J genes are TRBV24-1 and TRBJ2-1, with 7 bases identical to TRBD2. Germline V gene data show CDR1 as KGHDR and CDR2 as SFDVKD. The CDR3 is made up of 17 amino acids. CDR3: CATSVNRGDTNYNEQFF. DNA for the CDR3: TGTGCCACCAGTGTTAACCGGGGGGATACTAACTACAATGAACAGTTCTTC.

J is TRBJ2-2 and V is TRBV9; D is perhaps TRBD1 (6 bases). Germline V lookup: CDR1 SGDLS, CDR2 YYNGEE. This CDR3 is built from 14 residues. CDR3 nucleotide sequence: TGTTTCAGCACCAGGGACACCAACACCGGGGAGCTGTTTTTT. This sequence encodes CFSTRDTNTGELFF.

The V call is TRBV20-1, the J call TRBJ2-7; D remains unclear. Germline V gene data show CDR1 as DFQATT and CDR2 as SNEGSKA (reference sequence). CDR3 length equals 15 residues. Trimming took 0 bases from V and 1 from J, leaving 13 bases between them. In DNA, the CDR3 is TGCAGTGCTAGAGATAAGGAGACACCATCCTACGAGCAGTACTTC. As protein: CSARDKETPSYEQYF.

This clone was observed many times. This sequence joins TRBV3-1 and TRBJ1-5; D is ambiguous. The V end was cut by 2 bases, the J end by 3 bases, with 2 bases between. Germline CDR1 reads LGHDT; CDR2 reads YNNKEL (reference sequence). CDR3 size: 12 residues. The CDR3 protein is CASSQSNQPQHF. The CDR3 bases are TGTGCCAGCAGCCAATCCAATCAGCCCCAGCATTTT.

The V gene is TRBV20-1, the J gene TRBJ2-7; 12 bases match TRBD1. Germline CDR1 DFQATT, CDR2 SNEGSKA (reference sequence). CDR3 length: 14 amino acids. After removal of 3 bases from V and 7 bases from J, the junction contained 7 bases not matched to a gene. CDR3 loop: CSARGDRGRWEQYF. CDR3 coding DNA: TGCAGTGCTAGGGGGGACAGGGGGCGGTGGGAGCAGTACTTC.

In this sample, this clone turned up many times. The chain carries TRBV11-2 and TRBJ1-6, with 7 positions matching TRBD1. Germline V gene sequence: CDR1 SGHAT, CDR2 FQNNGV. V dropped 2 bases and J dropped 0; count of bases not matched to a gene: 4. The length of the CDR3 is 17 residues. The CDR3 DNA reads as TGTGCCAGCAGCTTACCCCCAGGGGGCTCCTATAATTCACCCCTCCACTTT. Protein sequence: CASSLPPGGSYNSPLHF.

This clone was seen repeatedly, ten times or more. A much larger clone sits a single nucleotide away, making a read error possible. The gene calls are TRBV27 and TRBJ2-7, with TRBD1 identical over 10 bases. The CDR3 spans 15 residues. V lost 5 bases to trimming and J lost 9 bases; unmatched junction nucleotides: 13. CDR1 and CDR2 from the germline V gene are MNHEY and SMNVEV (reference sequence). The chain's CDR3 is CASSIRDRGEGGQYF. The CDR3 nucleotides are TGTGCCAGCAGTATACGGGACAGGGGCGAGGGGGGGCAGTACTTC.

This clone was counted a few times. An end of the junction does not agree with germline; a read error may underlie this. The chain links TRBV27 to TRBJ2-2; a weak D match, TRBD2 (5 bases). The CDR3 covers 14 residues. The germline V gene has CDR1 MNHEY and CDR2 SMNVEV (reference sequence). The CDR3, as DNA: TGTGCCAGCAGTTTACGGGGTATCACCGTGGAGCTGTTTTTT. Translation gives CASSLRGITVELFF.

This clone was observed many times. The rearrangement uses TRBV7-6 and TRBJ1-1; D perhaps matches TRBD1 (5 bases). The CDR3 length is 15 residues. V was cut by 1 base and J by 6 bases, with 15 bases left in between. CDR1 is SGHVS and CDR2 is FNYEAQ in the germline V gene. CDR3 DNA: TGTGCCAGCAGCTTAGACCGGGACGGAGGGCCTGAAGCTTTCTTT. Its translation: CASSLDRDGGPEAFF.